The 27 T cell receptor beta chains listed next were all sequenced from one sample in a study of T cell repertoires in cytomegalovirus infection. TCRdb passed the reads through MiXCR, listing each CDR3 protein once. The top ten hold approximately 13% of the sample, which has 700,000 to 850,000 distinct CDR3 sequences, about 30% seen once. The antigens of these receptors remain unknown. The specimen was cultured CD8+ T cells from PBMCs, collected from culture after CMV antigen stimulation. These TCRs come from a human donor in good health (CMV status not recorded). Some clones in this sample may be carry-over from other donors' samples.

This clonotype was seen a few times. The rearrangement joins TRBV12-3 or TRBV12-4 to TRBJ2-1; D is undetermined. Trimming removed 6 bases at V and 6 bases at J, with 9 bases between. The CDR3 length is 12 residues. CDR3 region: CASSPYFNEQFF. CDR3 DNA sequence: TGTGCCAGCAGCCCATACTTCAATGAGCAGTTCTTC.

The CDR3 nucleotides are TGTGCCAGCAGCACCGAAACAGAGACAGATACGCAGTATTTT. This gives the protein CASSTETETDTQYF. This chain links TRBV7-6 with TRBJ2-3; D is ambiguous. V was trimmed by 5 bases and J by 3 bases, leaving 12 bases between them. The CDR3 is made up of 14 amino acids. Germline values: CDR1 SGHVS, CDR2 FNYEAQ.

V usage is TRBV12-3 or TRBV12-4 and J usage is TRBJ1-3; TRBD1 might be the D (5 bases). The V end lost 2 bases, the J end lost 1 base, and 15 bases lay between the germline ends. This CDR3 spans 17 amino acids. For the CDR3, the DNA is TGTGCCAGCAGTTTAAAATCCCGACAGACATCTGGAAACACCATATATTTT. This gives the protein CASSLKSRQTSGNTIYF.

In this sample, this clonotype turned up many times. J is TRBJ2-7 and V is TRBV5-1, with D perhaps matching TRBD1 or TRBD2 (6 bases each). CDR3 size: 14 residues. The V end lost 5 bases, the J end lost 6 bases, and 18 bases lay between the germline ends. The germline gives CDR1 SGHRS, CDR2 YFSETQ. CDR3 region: CASSRGGQLSEQYF. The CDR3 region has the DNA TGCGCCAGCAGTCGAGGGGGGCAACTTTCCGAGCAGTACTTC.

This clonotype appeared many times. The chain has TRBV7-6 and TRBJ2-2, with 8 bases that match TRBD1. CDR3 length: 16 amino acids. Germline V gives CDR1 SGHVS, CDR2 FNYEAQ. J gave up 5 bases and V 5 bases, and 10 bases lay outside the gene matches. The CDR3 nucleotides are TGTGCCAGCAGCCACAGGGGGTTTCGGGGGACCGGGGAGCTGTTTTTT. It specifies CASSHRGFRGTGELFF.

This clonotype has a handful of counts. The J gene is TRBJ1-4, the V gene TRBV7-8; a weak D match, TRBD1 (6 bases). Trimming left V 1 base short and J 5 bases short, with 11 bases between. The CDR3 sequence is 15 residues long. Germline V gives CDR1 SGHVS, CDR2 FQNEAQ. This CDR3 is CASSLVEDRNEKLFF. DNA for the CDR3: TGTGCCAGCAGCTTAGTGGAGGACAGAAATGAAAAACTGTTTTTT.

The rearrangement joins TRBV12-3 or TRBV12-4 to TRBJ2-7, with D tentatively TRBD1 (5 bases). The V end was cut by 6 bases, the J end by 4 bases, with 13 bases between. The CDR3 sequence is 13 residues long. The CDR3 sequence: CASRDSNRYEQYV. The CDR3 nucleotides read TGTGCCAGCAGAGACAGCAATAGGTACGAGCAGTACGTC.

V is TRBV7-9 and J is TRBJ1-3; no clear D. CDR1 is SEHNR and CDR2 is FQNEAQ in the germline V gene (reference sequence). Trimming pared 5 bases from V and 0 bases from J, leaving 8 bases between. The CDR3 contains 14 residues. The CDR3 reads CASSTAHSGNTIYF. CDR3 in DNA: TGTGCCAGCAGCACCGCACACTCTGGAAACACCATATATTTT. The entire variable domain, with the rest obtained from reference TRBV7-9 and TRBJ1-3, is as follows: DTGVSQNPRHKITKRGQNVTFRCDPISEHNRLYWYRQTLGQGPEFLTYFQNEAQLEKSRLLSDRFSAERPKGSFSTLEIQRTEQGDSAMYLCASSTAHSGNTIYFGEGSWLTVV.

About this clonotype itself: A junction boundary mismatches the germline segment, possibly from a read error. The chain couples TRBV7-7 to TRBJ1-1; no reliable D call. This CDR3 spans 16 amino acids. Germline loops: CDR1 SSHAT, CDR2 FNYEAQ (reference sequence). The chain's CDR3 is CASSLLRRVRNTEAFF. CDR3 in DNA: TGTGCTAGCAGCCTTCTTCGACGGGTCAGGAACACTGAAGCTTTCTTT. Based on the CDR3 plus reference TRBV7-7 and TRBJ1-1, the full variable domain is GAGVSQSPRYKVTKRGQDVTLRCDPISSHATLYWYQQALGQGPEFLTYFNYEAQPDKSGLPSDRFSAERPEGSISTLTIQRTEQRDSAMYRCASSLLRRVRNTEAFFGQGTRLTVV.

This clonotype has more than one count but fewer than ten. DNA for the CDR3: TGTGCCAGCCGCCCCCTTTCCGGTTCCTACGAGCAGTACTTC. This sequence encodes CASRPLSGSYEQYF. The genes are TRBV12-3 or TRBV12-4 and TRBJ2-7; no firm D call. The CDR3 is made up of 14 amino acids. V shed 8 bases and J shed 1 base, with 15 bases lying between them.

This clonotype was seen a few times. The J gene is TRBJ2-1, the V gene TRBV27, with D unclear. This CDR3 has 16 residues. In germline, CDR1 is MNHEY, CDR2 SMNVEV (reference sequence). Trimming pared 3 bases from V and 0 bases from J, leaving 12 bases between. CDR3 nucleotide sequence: TGTGCCAGCAGTTTCTTAGGAGTCACCTCCTACAATGAGCAGTTCTTC. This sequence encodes CASSFLGVTSYNEQFF.

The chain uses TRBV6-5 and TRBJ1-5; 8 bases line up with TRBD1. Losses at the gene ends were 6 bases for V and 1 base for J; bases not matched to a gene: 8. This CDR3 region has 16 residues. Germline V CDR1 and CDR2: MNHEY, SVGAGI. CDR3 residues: CASSPLRTGSNQPQHF. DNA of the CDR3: TGTGCCAGCAGCCCCCTCAGGACAGGGAGCAATCAGCCCCAGCATTTT.

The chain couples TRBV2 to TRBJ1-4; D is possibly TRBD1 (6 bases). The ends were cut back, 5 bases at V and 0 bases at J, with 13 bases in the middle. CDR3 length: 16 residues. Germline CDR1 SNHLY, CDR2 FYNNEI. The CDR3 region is CASSSGQYATNEKLFF. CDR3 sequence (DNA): TGTGCCAGCAGTTCTGGACAGTATGCAACTAATGAAAAACTGTTTTTT.

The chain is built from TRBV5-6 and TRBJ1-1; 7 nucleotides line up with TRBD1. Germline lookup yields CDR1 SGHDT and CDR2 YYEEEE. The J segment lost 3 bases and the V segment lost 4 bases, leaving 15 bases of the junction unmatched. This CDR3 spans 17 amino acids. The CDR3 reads CASSTFHNRGQDTEAFF. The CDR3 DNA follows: TGTGCCAGCAGCACCTTCCACAACAGGGGCCAAGACACTGAAGCTTTCTTT.

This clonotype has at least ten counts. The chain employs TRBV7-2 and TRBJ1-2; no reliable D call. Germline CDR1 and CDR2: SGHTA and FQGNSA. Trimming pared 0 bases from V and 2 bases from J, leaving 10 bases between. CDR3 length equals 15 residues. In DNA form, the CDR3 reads TGTGCCAGCAGCTTAGCGGCGGGCCCCAACTATGGCTACACCTTC. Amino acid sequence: CASSLAAGPNYGYTF.

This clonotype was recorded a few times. The DNA of the CDR3 is TGTGCCAGCAGCTCACGGGAACAGCTGCTCTTTACCTACGAGCAGTACTTC. Protein sequence: CASSSREQLLFTYEQYF. The rearrangement uses TRBV7-9 and TRBJ2-7; weak D call: TRBD2 (5 bases). This CDR3 region has 17 residues. Per the germline V gene, CDR1 is SEHNR and CDR2 is FQNEAQ (reference sequence). V was trimmed by 4 bases and J by 2 bases, leaving 21 bases between them.

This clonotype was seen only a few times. The DNA of the CDR3 is TGTGCCGCCCGGGACAGGGCTCCTGGCTACACCTTC. Translation: CAARDRAPGYTF. The chain uses TRBV6-6 and TRBJ1-2; 9 bases are shared with TRBD1. Germline V gene sequence: CDR1 MNHNY, CDR2 SVGAGI (reference sequence). The J segment lost 7 bases and the V segment lost 11 bases, leaving 8 bases of the junction unmatched. This CDR3 comprises 12 residues.

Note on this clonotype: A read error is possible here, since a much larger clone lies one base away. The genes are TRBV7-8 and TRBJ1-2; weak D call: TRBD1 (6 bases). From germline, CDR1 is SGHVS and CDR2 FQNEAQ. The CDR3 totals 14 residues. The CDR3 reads CANSLEAGVGGYTF. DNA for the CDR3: TGTGCCAACAGCTTAGAAGCAGGGGTCGGCGGCTACACCTTC.

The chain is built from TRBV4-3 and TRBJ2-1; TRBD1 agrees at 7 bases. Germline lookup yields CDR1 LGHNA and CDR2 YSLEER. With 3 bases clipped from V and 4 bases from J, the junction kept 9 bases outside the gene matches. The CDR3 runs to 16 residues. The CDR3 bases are TGCGCCAGCAGCCACAATGTGGGGACAGCTTACAATGAGCAGTTCTTC. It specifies CASSHNVGTAYNEQFF.

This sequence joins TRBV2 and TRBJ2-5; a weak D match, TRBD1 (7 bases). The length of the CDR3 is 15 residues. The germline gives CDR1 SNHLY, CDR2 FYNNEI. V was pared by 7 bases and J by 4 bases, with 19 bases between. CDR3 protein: CASTQGQGGIETQYF. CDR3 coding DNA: TGTGCCAGCACCCAAGGCCAGGGGGGCATAGAGACCCAGTACTTC.

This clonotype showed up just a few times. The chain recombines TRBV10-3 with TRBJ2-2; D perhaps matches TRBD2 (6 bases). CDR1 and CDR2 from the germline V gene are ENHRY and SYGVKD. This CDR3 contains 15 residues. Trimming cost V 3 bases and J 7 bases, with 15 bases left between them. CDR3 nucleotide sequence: TGTGCCATCAGTGATTGGCGGGGATGGGACGGGGAGCTGTTTTTT. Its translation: CAISDWRGWDGELFF.

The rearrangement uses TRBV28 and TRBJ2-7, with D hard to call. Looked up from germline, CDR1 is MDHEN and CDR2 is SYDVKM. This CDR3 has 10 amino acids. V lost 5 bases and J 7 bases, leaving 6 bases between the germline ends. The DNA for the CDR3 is TGTGCCAGCAGTCGGATTGAGCAGTACGTC. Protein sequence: CASSRIEQYV.

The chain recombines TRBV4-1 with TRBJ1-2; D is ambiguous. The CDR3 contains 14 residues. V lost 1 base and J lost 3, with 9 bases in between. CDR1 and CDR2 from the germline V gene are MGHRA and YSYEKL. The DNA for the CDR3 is TGCGCCAGCAGCCAAGGGATTGGGGACTATGGCTACACCTTC. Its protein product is CASSQGIGDYGYTF.

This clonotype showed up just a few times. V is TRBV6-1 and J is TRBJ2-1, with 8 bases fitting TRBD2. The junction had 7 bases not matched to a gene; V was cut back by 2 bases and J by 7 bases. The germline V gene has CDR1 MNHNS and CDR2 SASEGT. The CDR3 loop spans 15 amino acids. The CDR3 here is CASSERRGGWNEQFF. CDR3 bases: TGTGCCAGCAGTGAACGCCGCGGGGGGTGGAATGAGCAGTTCTTC.

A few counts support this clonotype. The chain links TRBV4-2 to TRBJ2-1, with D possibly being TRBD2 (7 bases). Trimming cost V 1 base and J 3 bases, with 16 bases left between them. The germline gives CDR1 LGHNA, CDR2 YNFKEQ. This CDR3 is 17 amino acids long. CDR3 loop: CASSQGGGGAFYNEQFF. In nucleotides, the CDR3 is TGTGCCAGCAGCCAAGGGGGAGGGGGGGCCTTCTACAATGAGCAGTTCTTC.

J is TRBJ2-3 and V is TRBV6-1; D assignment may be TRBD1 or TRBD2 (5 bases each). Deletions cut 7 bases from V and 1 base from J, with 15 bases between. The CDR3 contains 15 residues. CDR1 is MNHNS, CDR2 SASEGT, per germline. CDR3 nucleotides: TGTGCCAGCACCTCCCGGGACGTAGGCACAGATACGCAGTATTTT. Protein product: CASTSRDVGTDTQYF.

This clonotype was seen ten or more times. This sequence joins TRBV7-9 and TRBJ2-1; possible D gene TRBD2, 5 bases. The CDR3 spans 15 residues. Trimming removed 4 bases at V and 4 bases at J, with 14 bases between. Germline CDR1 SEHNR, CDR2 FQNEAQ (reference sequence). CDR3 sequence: CASSSHWTLYNEQFF. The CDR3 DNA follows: TGTGCCAGCAGCTCCCATTGGACTCTATACAATGAGCAGTTCTTC.